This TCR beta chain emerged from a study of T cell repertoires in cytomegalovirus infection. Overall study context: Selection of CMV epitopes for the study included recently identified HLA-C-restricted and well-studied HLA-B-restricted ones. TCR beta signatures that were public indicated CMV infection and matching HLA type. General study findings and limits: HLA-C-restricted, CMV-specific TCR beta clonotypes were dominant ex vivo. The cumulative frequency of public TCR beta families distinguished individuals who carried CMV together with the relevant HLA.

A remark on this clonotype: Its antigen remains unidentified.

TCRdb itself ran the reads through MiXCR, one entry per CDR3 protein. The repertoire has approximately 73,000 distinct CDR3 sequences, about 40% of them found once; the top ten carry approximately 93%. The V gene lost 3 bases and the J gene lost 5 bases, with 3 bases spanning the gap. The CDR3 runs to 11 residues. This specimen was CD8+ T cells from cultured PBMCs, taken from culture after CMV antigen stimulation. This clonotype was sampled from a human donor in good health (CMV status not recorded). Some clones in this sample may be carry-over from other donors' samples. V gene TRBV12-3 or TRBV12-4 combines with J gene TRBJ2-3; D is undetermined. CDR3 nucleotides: TGTGCCAGCAGTTTTGTAGATACGCAGTATTTT. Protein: CASSFVDTQYF.